These 4 T cell receptor beta chains share one sample of origin, sequenced in a study of T cells after yellow fever vaccination. TCRdb redid the calling of the 5' RACE reads with MiXCR, one entry per CDR3 protein. This sample has 300,000 to 400,000 distinct CDR3 sequences, with about 6.2% found just once. The sequencing used PBMCs, collected 5 days after the yellow fever booster vaccination. The receptors stem from a man aged 30 to 45 who received the YFV17D yellow fever vaccine.

This clonotype came up many times. The V call is TRBV20-1, the J call TRBJ2-1, with TRBD2 matching 8 bases. The V segment lost 3 bases and the J segment 8 bases; nucleotides outside the gene matches: 6. CDR3 length equals 13 residues. Germline CDR1 DFQATT, CDR2 SNEGSKA (reference sequence). The CDR3 DNA sequence: TGCAGTGCTAGTGTACTAGCGGATGATGAGCAGTTCTTC. Its protein is CSASVLADDEQFF.

Worth noting for this clonotype: One junction end does not reproduce the germline sequence, and a read error may be involved. This chain connects TRBV29-1 to TRBJ1-1; 12 nucleotides line up with TRBD1. Germline values: CDR1 SQVTM, CDR2 ANQGSEA. The CDR3 sequence is 17 residues long. CDR3: CSVEAGTGGKVRTEVFF. The CDR3 DNA is TGCAGCGTTGAGGCCGGGACAGGGGGCAAAGTAAGAACTGAAGTTTTCTTT.

This clonotype has ten or more counts. This chain joins TRBV29-1 and TRBJ1-2; no clear D gene. This CDR3 has 13 amino acids. Trimming shortened V by 6 bases and J by 1 base, and 12 bases separated the two germline ends. CDR1 is SQVTM and CDR2 is ANQGSEA in the germline V gene. The CDR3 sequence: CSVSEGLNYGYTF. Written as DNA, the CDR3 is TGCAGCGTCTCCGAGGGTCTTAACTATGGCTACACCTTC.

The CDR3, as DNA: TGTGCCTGGAGTGTAGGGGGCCACGCCTACGAGCAGTACTTC. Translated: CAWSVGGHAYEQYF. The chain combines TRBV30 with TRBJ2-7; 7 bases are a match to TRBD1. The V gene's germline CDR1 is GTSNPN and CDR2 SVGIG (reference sequence). With 0 bases clipped from V and 2 bases from J, the junction kept 4 bases outside the gene matches. The CDR3 has 14 residues. The whole variable domain, remainder taken from reference TRBV30 and TRBJ2-7, is SQTIHQWPATLVQPVGSPLSLECTVEGTSNPNLYWYRQAAGRGLQLLFYSVGIGQISSEVPQNLSASRPQDRQFILSSKKLLLSDSGFYLCAWSVGGHAYEQYFGPGTRLTVT.